These 23 T cell receptor beta chains were sequenced from one sample in a study of blood T cell repertoires in COVID-19. Method: immunoSEQ multiplex PCR; TCRdb's copy keeps in-frame clones and lacks some. The sample has a few hundred thousand clones, approximately 88% seen once. The sequencing sample was made of peripheral blood. These receptors all stem from a human donor in a cohort sampled during active COVID-19.

This clone is a singleton in its sample. This chain links TRBV7-6 with TRBJ2-5, with a possible D match to TRBD1 (6 bases). Germline CDR1 and CDR2: SGHVS and FNYEAQ. This CDR3 has 15 residues. Trimming took 5 bases from V and 3 from J, leaving 16 bases between them. CDR3 sequence: CASSPYWGLKETQYF. The DNA of the CDR3 is TGTGCCAGCAGCCCCTATTGGGGGCTGAAAGAGACCCAGTACTTC.

The chain carries TRBV7-2 and TRBJ2-7, with TRBD2 matching over 13 bases. V lost 5 bases, J lost 6 bases, and 7 bases stayed unmatched. CDR1 and CDR2 (germline): SGHTA, FQGNSA. CDR3 length: 15 residues. The CDR3 DNA sequence: TGTGCCAGCAGCGACCTACTAGCGGGGGGGCTCGAGCAGTACTTC. The encoded protein is CASSDLLAGGLEQYF.

The chain links TRBV6-5 to TRBJ2-7, with a weak D call TRBD1 (6 bases). Germline CDR1 MNHEY, CDR2 SVGAGI. Trimming pared 5 bases from V and 3 bases from J, leaving 11 bases between. The CDR3 has 13 amino acids. CDR3 bases: TGTGCCAGCAGTACTGGACAGAACTACGAGCAGTACTTC. It is translated as CASSTGQNYEQYF.

The V call is TRBV12-3 or TRBV12-4, the J call TRBJ1-1; tentatively, D is TRBD1 (6 bases). Trimming shortened V by 2 bases and J by 4 bases, and 8 bases separated the two germline ends. The CDR3 has 13 residues. The DNA for the CDR3 is TGTGCCAGCAGTTTACAGGGGACCACTGAAGCTTTCTTT. It specifies CASSLQGTTEAFF.

The V gene is TRBV28, the J gene TRBJ2-7; 7 bases agree with TRBD2. V shed 3 bases, J shed 2 bases, and the junction held 4 bases outside the gene matches. Per the germline V gene, CDR1 is MDHEN and CDR2 is SYDVKM. The CDR3 loop spans 14 amino acids. Here the CDR3 DNA reads TGTGCCAGCAGTTTTTGGGGGGGGGCCTACGAGCAGTACTTC. Translating it yields CASSFWGGAYEQYF.

The gene calls are TRBV19 and TRBJ1-1; D uncertain. This CDR3 region has 13 residues. Per the germline V gene, CDR1 is LNHDA and CDR2 is SQIVND (reference sequence). V was shortened by 6 bases and J by 1 base, with 9 bases between the two germline ends. The CDR3, as DNA: TGTGCCAGTAGGTCCACTTCGAACACTGAAGCTTTCTTT. It yields the protein CASRSTSNTEAFF.

V is TRBV13 and J is TRBJ2-7; 7 bases fit TRBD2. Germline loops: CDR1 PRHDT, CDR2 FYEKMQ (reference sequence). The CDR3 loop spans 20 amino acids. Trimming at V came to 5 bases and at J to 1 base, leaving 23 bases not matched to a gene. CDR3 nucleotide sequence: TGTGCCAGCAGCGGCCGCGGGGCTAGCGGTCTGATTTGGGCTTCCTACGAGCAGTACTTC. Translation gives CASSGRGASGLIWASYEQYF. The variable domain in full, with the rest retrieved from reference TRBV13 and TRBJ2-7, is AAGVIQSPRHLIKEKRETATLKCYPIPRHDTVYWYQQGPGQDPQFLISFYEKMQSDKGSIPDRFSAQQFSDYHSELNMSSLELGDSALYFCASSGRGASGLIWASYEQYFGPGTRLTVT.

The chain has TRBV5-1 and TRBJ2-4, with D possibly being TRBD1 (6 bases). V dropped 4 bases and J dropped 0 bases, with 17 bases sitting between them. CDR3 length: 17 amino acids. CDR1 and CDR2 from the germline V gene are SGHRS and YFSETQ. The chain's CDR3 is CASSRGRDILAKNIQYF. The CDR3 region has the DNA TGCGCCAGCAGCCGCGGCCGGGACATTCTAGCCAAAAACATTCAGTACTTC.

The chain links TRBV5-1 to TRBJ2-7, with D possibly matching TRBD1 (6 bases). Germline CDR1 and CDR2: SGHRS and YFSETQ. The CDR3 runs to 14 residues. Trimming removed 4 bases at V and 2 bases at J, with 13 bases between. The CDR3 nucleotides read TGCGCCAGCAGCGAACAGGGCCTTACCTACGAGCAGTACTTC. It encodes CASSEQGLTYEQYF.

The chain has TRBV4-1 and TRBJ1-1, with TRBD1 matching 7 bases. The CDR3 extends over 15 amino acids. V dropped 3 bases and J dropped 0; count of bases not matched to a gene: 4. The V gene's germline CDR1 is MGHRA and CDR2 YSYEKL. DNA for the CDR3: TGCGCCAGCAGCCAGAAGACAGGGCTGAACACTGAAGCTTTCTTT. Translation gives CASSQKTGLNTEAFF.

This chain connects TRBV3-1 (or the pseudogene TRBV3-2) to TRBJ2-1; D possibly corresponds to TRBD1 (6 bases). Trimming cost V 3 bases and J 2 bases, with 11 bases left between them. The germline V gene has CDR1 LGHDT and CDR2 YNNKEL (reference sequence). There are 15 residues in the CDR3. The CDR3, as DNA: TGTGCCAGCAGCCATCGGGACACAACCTACAATGAGCAGTTCTTC. It yields the protein CASSHRDTTYNEQFF.

This clone was seen only once. CDR3 sequence reads: CASSHTPSGASYNEQFF. The CDR3 DNA follows: TGTGCCAGCAGCCATACCCCTAGCGGGGCCTCGTACAATGAGCAGTTCTTC. The genes are TRBV14 and TRBJ2-1; 9 bases agree with TRBD2. Germline V gene data show CDR1 as SGHDN and CDR2 as FVKESK. There are 17 residues in the CDR3. V shed 3 bases and J 4 bases; nucleotides not matched to a gene: 10.

This chain uses TRBV6-2 or TRBV6-3 with TRBJ1-5, with no clear D. Per germline, CDR1 MNHEY and CDR2 SVGEGT. Trimming removed 6 bases from V and 7 bases from J, with 13 bases in between. There are 13 residues in the CDR3. The DNA of the CDR3 is TGTGCCAGCAGCCGGAGGGCTAACCAGCCCCAGCATTTT. Translation: CASSRRANQPQHF.

The chain uses TRBV29-1 and TRBJ2-7, with a weak D call TRBD1 (6 bases). The CDR3 spans 13 residues. From germline, CDR1 is SQVTM and CDR2 ANQGSEA. V lost 4 bases to trimming and J lost 3 bases, with 13 bases between them. CDR3 in DNA: TGCAGCGTTGGATATGGACAGAACTACGAGCAGTACTTC. Amino acids: CSVGYGQNYEQYF.

The table lists this clone with a count of one. This chain joins TRBV15 and TRBJ1-1, with 8 bases that match TRBD1. Trimming took 5 bases from V and 4 from J; bases not matched to a gene: 18. Germline V gives CDR1 LNHNV, CDR2 YYDKDF (reference sequence). The CDR3 runs 18 residues. The CDR3 protein is CATSGRNQQGVWGTEAFF. Written as DNA, the CDR3 is TGTGCCACCAGCGGTAGAAACCAACAGGGGGTTTGGGGCACTGAAGCTTTCTTT.

The chain recombines TRBV4-3 with TRBJ2-2, with 7 bases that match TRBD1. The CDR3 runs to 17 residues. Germline CDR1 is LGHNA and CDR2 is YSLEER. J gave up 6 bases and V 5 bases, and 15 bases lay outside the gene matches. CDR3 sequence reads: CASSYQLLTGVPGELFF. The CDR3 DNA reads as TGCGCCAGCAGCTACCAATTACTAACAGGGGTACCCGGGGAGCTGTTTTTT.

The V and J genes are TRBV18 and TRBJ1-2; 7 nucleotides match TRBD1. The CDR3 is 16 amino acids. Germline CDR1 is KGHSH and CDR2 is LQKENI. The junction had 14 bases not matched to a gene; V was cut back by 2 bases and J by 8 bases. The CDR3 region is CASSPGLDRALKGYTF. The CDR3 DNA follows: TGTGCCAGCTCACCAGGGCTCGACAGGGCCCTGAAGGGCTACACCTTC.

V and J are TRBV6-6 and TRBJ2-7; 9 bases map to TRBD1. The CDR3 is made up of 16 amino acids. Germline CDR1 reads MNHNY; CDR2 reads SVGAGI (reference sequence). Germline trimming cut 8 bases from V and 0 bases from J; bases unmatched to any gene: 11. In nucleotides, the CDR3 is TGTGCCAGCGGCCCGACAGGGGGTTTCCTCTCCTACGAGCAGTACTTC. The encoded protein is CASGPTGGFLSYEQYF.

The V call is TRBV12-3 or TRBV12-4, the J call TRBJ1-2; D is unresolved. Trimming took off 3 bases at V and 5 bases at J, with 7 bases between the two ends. The CDR3 contains 12 residues. The CDR3 DNA reads TGTGCCAGCAGTTTCTCAGCGTATGGCTACACCTTC. Protein: CASSFSAYGYTF.

This rearrangement joins TRBV18 to TRBJ2-1; D gene unclear. V shed 2 bases and J shed 8 bases, with 4 bases lying between them. Germline CDR1 reads KGHSH; CDR2 reads LQKENI. The CDR3 has 11 amino acids. The DNA of the CDR3 is TGTGCCAGCTCACCAAGAGATGAGCAGTTCTTC. It specifies CASSPRDEQFF.

This clone was seen once. V usage is TRBV5-1 and J usage is TRBJ2-6; 10 bases are a match to TRBD1. The CDR3 runs to 17 residues. With V trimmed by 0 bases and J by 4 bases, 4 bases remained unmatched. Germline V gene lookup returns CDR1 SGHRS and CDR2 YFSETQ. The CDR3 DNA sequence: TGCGCCAGCAGCTTGGGAGACAGGGGGCCAGGGGCCAACGTCCTGACTTTC. It translates to CASSLGDRGPGANVLTF.

V and J are TRBV7-8 and TRBJ2-2, with 8 bases that match TRBD1. J was trimmed by 0 bases and V by 7 bases; bases with no gene match: 4. This CDR3 contains 15 residues. CDR1 is SGHVS, CDR2 FQNEAQ, per germline. The CDR3 reads CASTVQGANTGELFF. As DNA, the CDR3 is TGTGCCAGCACGGTACAGGGGGCGAACACCGGGGAGCTGTTTTTT.

This clone was recorded once. This chain connects TRBV27 to TRBJ1-1, with D possibly TRBD1 on 5 matching bases. V dropped 0 bases and J dropped 3 bases, with 17 bases sitting between them. This CDR3 contains 17 residues. The germline CDR1 and CDR2 sequences are MNHEY and SMNVEV (reference sequence). The CDR3 spells CASSLSRQGRDDTEAFF. In nucleotides, the CDR3 is TGTGCCAGCAGTTTATCACGCCAGGGAAGGGATGACACTGAAGCTTTCTTT.